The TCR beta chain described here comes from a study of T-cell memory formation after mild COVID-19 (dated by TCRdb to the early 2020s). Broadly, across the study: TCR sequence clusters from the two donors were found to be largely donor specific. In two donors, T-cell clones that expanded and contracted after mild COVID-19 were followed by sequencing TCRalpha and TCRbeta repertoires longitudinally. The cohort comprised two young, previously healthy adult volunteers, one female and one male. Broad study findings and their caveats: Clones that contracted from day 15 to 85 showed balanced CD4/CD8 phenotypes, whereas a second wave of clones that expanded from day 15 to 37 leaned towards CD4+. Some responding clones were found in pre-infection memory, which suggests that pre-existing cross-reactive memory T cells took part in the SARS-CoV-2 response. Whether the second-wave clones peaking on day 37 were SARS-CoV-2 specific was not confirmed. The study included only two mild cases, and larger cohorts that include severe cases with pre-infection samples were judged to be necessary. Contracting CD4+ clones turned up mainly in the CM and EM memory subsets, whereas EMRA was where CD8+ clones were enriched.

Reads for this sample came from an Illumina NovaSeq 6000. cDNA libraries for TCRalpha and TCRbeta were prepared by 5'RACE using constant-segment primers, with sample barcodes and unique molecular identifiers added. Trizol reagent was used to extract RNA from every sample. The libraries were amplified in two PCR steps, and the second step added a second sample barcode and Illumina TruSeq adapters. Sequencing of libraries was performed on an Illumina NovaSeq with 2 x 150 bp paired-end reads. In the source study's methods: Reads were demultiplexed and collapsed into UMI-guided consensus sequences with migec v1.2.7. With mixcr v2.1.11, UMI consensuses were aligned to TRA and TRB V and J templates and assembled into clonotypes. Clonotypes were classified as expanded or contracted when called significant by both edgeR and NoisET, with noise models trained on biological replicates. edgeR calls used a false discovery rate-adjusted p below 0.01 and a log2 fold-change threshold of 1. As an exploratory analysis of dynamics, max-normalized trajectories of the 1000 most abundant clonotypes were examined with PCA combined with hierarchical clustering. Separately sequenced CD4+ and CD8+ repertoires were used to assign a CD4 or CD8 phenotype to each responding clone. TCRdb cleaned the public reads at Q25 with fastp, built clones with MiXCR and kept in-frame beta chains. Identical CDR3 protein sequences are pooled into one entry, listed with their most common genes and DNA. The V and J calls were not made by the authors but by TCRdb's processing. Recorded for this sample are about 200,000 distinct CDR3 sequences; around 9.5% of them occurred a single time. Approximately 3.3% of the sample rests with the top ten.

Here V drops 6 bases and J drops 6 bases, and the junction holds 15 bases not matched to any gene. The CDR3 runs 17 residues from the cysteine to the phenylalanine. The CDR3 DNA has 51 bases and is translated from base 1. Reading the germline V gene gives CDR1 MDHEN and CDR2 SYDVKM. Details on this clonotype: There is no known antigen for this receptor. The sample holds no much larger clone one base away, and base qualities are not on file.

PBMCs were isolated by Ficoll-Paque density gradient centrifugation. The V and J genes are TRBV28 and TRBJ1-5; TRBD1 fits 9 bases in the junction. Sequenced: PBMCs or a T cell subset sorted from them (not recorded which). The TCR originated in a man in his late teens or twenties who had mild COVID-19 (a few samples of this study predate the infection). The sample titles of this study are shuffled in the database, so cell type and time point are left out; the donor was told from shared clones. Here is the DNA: TGTGCCAGCAGCCTCGCCGGGGACAGGGTTCGCAGTCAGCCCCAGCATTTT. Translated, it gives CASSLAGDRVRSQPQHF.